Listed here is a single T cell receptor beta chain. Antigen: not known. This sample is part of a study of vaccination effects on CD4 cells after COVID-19. Before sequencing took place, the ViraFEST assay used viral peptide pools to expand antigen-specific CD4+ T cells. The culture ran for about 11 days, and then CD4+ T cells were isolated. Absence of prior SARS-CoV-2 infection characterized the vaccine recipients, who showed negative nucleocapsid antibodies. Only in-frame clones appear in the TCRdb table, and some are missing; sequencing was by immunoSEQ multiplex PCR. Of 20,000 to 25,000 clones in the sample, approximately 74% were seen once. The CDR3 spans 16 residues. Trimming cost V 1 base and J 0 bases; bases outside gene matches: 3. Per germline, CDR1 MGHRA and CDR2 YSYEKL.

The V call is TRBV4-1, the J call TRBJ2-5; 9 bases align to TRBD2. The material sequenced was CD4+ T cells from PBMCs cultured with HCoV-NL63 spike peptides, taken before COVID-19 vaccination. This sequence originates from a human donor who received a COVID-19 vaccine. The CDR3 protein is CASSQVLAGYQETQYF. CDR3 bases: TGCGCCAGCAGCCAAGTTCTAGCGGGATACCAAGAGACCCAGTACTTC.